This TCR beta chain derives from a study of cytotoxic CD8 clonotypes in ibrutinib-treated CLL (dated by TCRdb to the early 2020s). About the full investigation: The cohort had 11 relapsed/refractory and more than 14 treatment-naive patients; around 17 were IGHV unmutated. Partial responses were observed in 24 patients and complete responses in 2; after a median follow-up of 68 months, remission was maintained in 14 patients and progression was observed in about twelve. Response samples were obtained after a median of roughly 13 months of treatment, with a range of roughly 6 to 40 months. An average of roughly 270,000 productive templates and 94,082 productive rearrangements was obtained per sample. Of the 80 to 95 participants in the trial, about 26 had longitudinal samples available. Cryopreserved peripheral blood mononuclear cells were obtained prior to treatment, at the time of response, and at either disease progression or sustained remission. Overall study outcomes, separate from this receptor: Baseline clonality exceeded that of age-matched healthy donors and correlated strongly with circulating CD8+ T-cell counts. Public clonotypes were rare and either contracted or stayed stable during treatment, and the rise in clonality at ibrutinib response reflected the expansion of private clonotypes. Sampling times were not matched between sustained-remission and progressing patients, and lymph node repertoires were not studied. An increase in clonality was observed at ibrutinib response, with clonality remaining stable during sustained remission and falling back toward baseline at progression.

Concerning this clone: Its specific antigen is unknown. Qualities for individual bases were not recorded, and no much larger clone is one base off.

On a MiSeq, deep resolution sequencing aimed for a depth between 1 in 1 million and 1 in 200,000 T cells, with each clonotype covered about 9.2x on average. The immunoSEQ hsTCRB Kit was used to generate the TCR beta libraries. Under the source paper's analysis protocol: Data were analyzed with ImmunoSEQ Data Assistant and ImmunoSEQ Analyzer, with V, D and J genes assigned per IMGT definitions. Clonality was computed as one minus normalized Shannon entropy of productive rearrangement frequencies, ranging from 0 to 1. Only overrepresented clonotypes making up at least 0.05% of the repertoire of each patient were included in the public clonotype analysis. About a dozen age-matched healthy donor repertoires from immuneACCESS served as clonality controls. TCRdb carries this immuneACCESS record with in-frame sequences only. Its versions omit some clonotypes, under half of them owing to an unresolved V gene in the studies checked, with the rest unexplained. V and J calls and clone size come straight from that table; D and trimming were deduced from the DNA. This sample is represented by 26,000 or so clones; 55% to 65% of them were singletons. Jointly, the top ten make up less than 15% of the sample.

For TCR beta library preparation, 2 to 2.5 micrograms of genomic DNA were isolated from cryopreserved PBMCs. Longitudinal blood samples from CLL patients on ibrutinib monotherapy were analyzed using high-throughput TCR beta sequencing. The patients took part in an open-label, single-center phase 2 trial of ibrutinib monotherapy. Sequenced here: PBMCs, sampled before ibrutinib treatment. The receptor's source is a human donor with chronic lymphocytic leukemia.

The CDR3 in this case is CASIRLAGNNEQFF. The DNA sequence is given as TGTGCCAGCATAAGGCTAGCGGGGAACAATGAGCAGTTCTTC. The sequence joins TRBV6-4 to TRBJ2-1, and 9 bases in between align with TRBD2. Unmatched junction bases come to 6, with V trimmed by 7 bases and J by 5 bases. Spanning cysteine to phenylalanine, the CDR3 consists of 14 amino acids. Only the CDR3 DNA is retained, 42 bases long and in frame from the first base. The germline V gene yields MRHNA for CDR1 and SNTAGT for CDR2.